A selection of T cell receptor beta chains follows, all from one sample in a study of blood T cell repertoires in COVID-19. The protocol was immunoSEQ multiplex PCR, while the TCRdb copy is restricted to in-frame clones and leaves out a portion. The table includes around 180,000 clones, 85% to 90% detected once. The sequencing sample was made of peripheral blood. Receptors originate from a man aged 65-85 years with active or convalescent COVID-19. Each CDR3 is given with its conserved first and last residue. The D gene is left open where the match is weak. The size entry is marked missing in some rows and otherwise reads once, few, many or a size class.

TRBV11-3	-	-	TRBJ1-1	CASSLGRGSTEAFF	TGTGCCAGCAGCTTAGGCCGGGGATCCACTGAAGCTTTCTTT
TRBV5-5	few	-	TRBJ1-3	CASSFWLNSGNTIYF	TGTGCCAGCAGCTTCTGGCTGAACTCTGGAAACACCATATATTTT
TRBV9	-	TRBD2	TRBJ2-3	CASSVGGSRTDTQYF	TGTGCCAGCAGCGTAGGCGGGAGCCGCACAGATACGCAGTATTTT
TRBV30	-	-	TRBJ1-5	CAWSVSGGRTKPQHF	TGTGCCTGGAGTGTTAGTGGGGGGAGAACTAAGCCCCAGCATTTT
TRBV9	-	TRBD1	TRBJ2-4	CASSSQGDIQYF	TGTGCCAGCAGCTCCCAGGGGGACATTCAGTACTTC
TRBV12-3/TRBV12-4	-	-	TRBJ2-7	CASSLGPVEQYF	TGTGCCAGCAGTTTAGGGCCAGTCGAGCAGTACTTC
TRBV5-1	-	-	TRBJ1-1	CASSKQTNTEAFF	TGCGCCAGCAGCAAACAAACGAACACTGAAGCTTTCTTT
TRBV11-2	-	TRBD2	TRBJ2-5	CASSRGGPAGTQYF	TGTGCCAGCAGCCGGGGGGGGCCCGCAGGGACCCAGTACTTC
TRBV28	-	-	TRBJ1-2	CASSYSGHLYGYTF	TGTGCCAGCAGTTACTCGGGACACCTCTATGGCTACACCTTC
TRBV4-1	few	-	TRBJ1-2	CASSHAERYGYTF	TGCGCCAGCAGCCACGCAGAGAGGTATGGCTACACCTTC
TRBV29-1	-	TRBD1	TRBJ2-5	CSGQGAGETQYF	TGCAGCGGACAGGGGGCCGGGGAGACCCAGTACTTC
TRBV5-5	-	-	TRBJ1-5	CASSLGGVYSNQPQHF	TGTGCCAGCAGCCTCGGAGGGGTCTATAGCAATCAGCCCCAGCATTTT
TRBV6-1	-	TRBD2	TRBJ2-2	CASSAGRGVDTGELFF	TGTGCCAGCAGTGCCGGACGGGGGGTGGACACCGGGGAGCTGTTTTTT
TRBV5-1	-	-	TRBJ1-5	CASSLVPGDLDQPQHF	TGCGCCAGCAGCTTGGTGCCGGGTGATCTGGATCAGCCCCAGCATTTT
TRBV11-2	-	-	TRBJ1-1	CASSHRGHTENTEAFF	TGTGCCAGCAGCCACCGGGGTCACACTGAGAACACTGAAGCTTTCTTT
TRBV18	-	-	TRBJ2-5	CASSPRDLQETQYF	TGTGCCAGCTCACCCCGGGACTTACAAGAGACCCAGTACTTC
TRBV18	once	-	TRBJ1-3	CASSPRHTGNTIYF	TGTGCCAGCTCACCACGCCACACTGGAAACACCATATATTTT
TRBV6-2/TRBV6-3	-	TRBD1	TRBJ2-7	CASSRDSLVEQYF	TGTGCCAGCAGTCGGGACAGCCTCGTCGAGCAGTACTTC
TRBV28	-	TRBD2	TRBJ2-7	CASSLVAGSYEQYF	TGTGCCAGCAGTTTAGTAGCGGGTTCCTACGAGCAGTACTTC
TRBV28	-	-	TRBJ1-1	CASSAIEGASAEAFF	TGTGCCAGCAGTGCAATTGAGGGCGCTAGCGCTGAAGCTTTCTTT
TRBV10-3	-	-	TRBJ2-7	CAIRRDTYYEQYF	TGTGCCATACGACGGGACACCTACTACGAGCAGTACTTC
TRBV6-6	-	TRBD1	TRBJ2-5	CASRLTGGVGETQYF	TGTGCCAGCAGACTAACAGGGGGAGTGGGGGAGACCCAGTACTTC
TRBV7-8	-	TRBD1	TRBJ1-2	CASSLAAWGQGARNGYTF	TGTGCCAGCAGCTTAGCGGCTTGGGGACAGGGGGCGAGGAATGGCTACACCTTC
TRBV7-2	-	-	TRBJ1-2	CASSLARTAANYGYTF	TGTGCCAGCAGCTTAGCGCGGACAGCAGCTAACTATGGCTACACCTTC
TRBV29-1	once	TRBD1	TRBJ1-1	CSVVGPGGWTEAFF	TGCAGCGTTGTGGGGCCAGGGGGATGGACTGAAGCTTTCTTT
TRBV6-1	-	-	TRBJ1-1	CASSKNGQPNTEAFF	TGTGCCAGCAGTAAAAATGGACAGCCGAACACTGAAGCTTTCTTT
TRBV7-2	-	TRBD1	TRBJ2-7	CASSSPDRASYEQYF	TGTGCCAGCAGCTCCCCAGACAGGGCCTCCTACGAGCAGTACTTC
TRBV27	once	TRBD1	TRBJ2-3	CASSSPGQGLLTDTQYF	TGTGCCAGCAGTTCTCCCGGACAGGGGCTTCTCACAGATACGCAGTATTTT
TRBV7-9	-	TRBD1	TRBJ1-1	CASSLDKTGLNTEAFF	TGTGCCAGCAGCTTAGATAAGACAGGGCTGAACACTGAAGCTTTCTTT
TRBV10-3	-	-	TRBJ2-4	CAISESSQISIQYF	TGTGCCATCAGTGAGTCCTCACAGATCAGCATTCAGTACTTC
TRBV29-1	-	-	TRBJ2-5	CSVEGPDRTETQYF	TGCAGCGTTGAAGGGCCAGACAGGACGGAGACCCAGTACTTC
TRBV7-6	-	TRBD1	TRBJ2-7	CASRPAGTGREQYF	TGTGCCAGCAGGCCAGCCGGGACAGGGAGGGAGCAGTACTTC
TRBV19	-	-	TRBJ2-6	CASSIVQAGANVLTF	TGTGCCAGTAGTATAGTGCAGGCTGGGGCCAACGTCCTGACTTTC
TRBV10-1	-	TRBD2	TRBJ2-2	CASSGPLAGGPGGELFF	TGCGCCAGCAGTGGTCCTCTGGCGGGGGGTCCTGGCGGGGAGCTGTTTTTT
TRBV5-1	-	-	TRBJ1-4	CASSLGASNEKLFF	TGCGCCAGCAGCTTGGGGGCAAGTAATGAAAAACTGTTTTTT
TRBV5-8	-	TRBD1	TRBJ2-4	CASSFHRGNIQYF	TGTGCCAGCAGCTTTCACAGGGGAAACATTCAGTACTTC
TRBV4-1	-	-	TRBJ2-5	CASSPLIAAHQETQYF	TGCGCCAGCAGCCCATTGATAGCGGCTCACCAAGAGACCCAGTACTTC
TRBV4-3	-	-	TRBJ1-1	CASSQEGTGNTEAFF	TGCGCCAGCAGCCAAGAAGGAACGGGGAACACTGAAGCTTTCTTT
TRBV6-2/TRBV6-3	-	-	TRBJ1-2	CASSRTPRGNYGYTF	TGTGCCAGCAGCCGAACTCCAAGGGGGAACTATGGCTACACCTTC
TRBV6-2/TRBV6-3	-	TRBD1	TRBJ1-1	CASSKGQALGAFF	TGTGCCAGCAGTAAGGGACAGGCCCTTGGAGCTTTCTTT
TRBV3-1/TRBV3-2	few	-	TRBJ1-1	CASSQKGAFGEAFF	TGTGCCAGCAGCCAAAAAGGGGCGTTTGGTGAAGCTTTCTTT
TRBV5-5	once	-	TRBJ1-3	CASRDHRSSGNTIYF	TGTGCCAGCAGGGATCACAGGTCTTCTGGAAACACCATATATTTT
TRBV6-2/TRBV6-3	-	TRBD1	TRBJ1-1	CASSKGTVMNTEAFF	TGTGCCAGCAGCAAGGGGACAGTCATGAACACTGAAGCTTTCTTT
TRBV5-1	many	-	TRBJ1-1	CASSLEVVAANTEAFF	TGCGCCAGCAGCTTGGAGGTTGTAGCAGCTAACACTGAAGCTTTCTTT
TRBV19	-	TRBD1	TRBJ2-1	CASSRGDRNNEQFF	TGTGCCAGTAGTAGAGGGGACAGAAACAATGAGCAGTTCTTC
TRBV7-8	-	TRBD2	TRBJ2-1	CASSPGTSWEQFF	TGTGCCAGCAGCCCCGGGACTAGCTGGGAGCAGTTCTTC
TRBV7-8	-	-	TRBJ1-1	CASSLAAGAAEAFF	TGTGCCAGCAGCTTAGCGGCGGGGGCCGCTGAAGCTTTCTTT
TRBV4-3	-	-	TRBJ1-1	CASSQRQFMNTEAFF	TGCGCCAGCAGCCAACGACAGTTCATGAACACTGAAGCTTTCTTT
TRBV18	once	TRBD2	TRBJ2-1	CASSPLAGVIDEQFF	TGTGCCAGCTCACCTCTAGCGGGAGTGATCGATGAGCAGTTCTTC
TRBV18	-	TRBD1	TRBJ2-2	CASSQNAPGQGGGTGELFF	TGTGCCAGCTCACAAAACGCCCCGGGACAGGGAGGAGGCACCGGGGAGCTGTTTTTT
TRBV6-2/TRBV6-3	-	-	TRBJ1-5	CASSYGLLSNQPQHF	TGTGCCAGCAGTTACGGGCTTCTTAGCAATCAGCCCCAGCATTTT
TRBV18	once	TRBD2	TRBJ2-2	CASSPPGGDTGELFF	TGTGCCAGCTCACCACCGGGAGGGGACACCGGGGAGCTGTTTTTT
TRBV9	-	TRBD1	TRBJ1-4	CASSKGQPNEKLFF	TGTGCCAGCAGCAAGGGACAGCCAAATGAAAAACTGTTTTTT
TRBV4-1	-	-	TRBJ1-2	CASSQAEALTYGYTF	TGCGCCAGCAGCCAGGCAGAGGCCCTAACCTATGGCTACACCTTC
TRBV18	-	TRBD1	TRBJ2-3	CASSPPGTAGDTQYF	TGTGCCAGCTCACCACCGGGGACAGCCGGAGATACGCAGTATTTT
TRBV7-3	-	-	TRBJ2-5	CASSLSGAETQYF	TGTGCCAGCAGCTTAAGCGGGGCCGAGACCCAGTACTTC
TRBV4-1	-	-	TRBJ1-1	CASSQPPTGPTEAFF	TGCGCCAGCAGCCAACCACCTACAGGACCCACTGAAGCTTTCTTT